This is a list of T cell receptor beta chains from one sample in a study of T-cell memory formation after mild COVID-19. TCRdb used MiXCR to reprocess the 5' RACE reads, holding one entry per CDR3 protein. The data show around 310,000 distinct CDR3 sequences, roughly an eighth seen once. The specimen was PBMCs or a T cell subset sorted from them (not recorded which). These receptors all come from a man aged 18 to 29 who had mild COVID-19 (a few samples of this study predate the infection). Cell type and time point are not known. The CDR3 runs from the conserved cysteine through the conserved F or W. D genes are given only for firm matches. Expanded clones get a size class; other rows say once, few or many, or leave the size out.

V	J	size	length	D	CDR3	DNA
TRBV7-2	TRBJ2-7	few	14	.	CASSYPGTNYEQYF	TGTGCCAGCAGCTATCCCGGGACGAACTACGAGCAGTACTTC
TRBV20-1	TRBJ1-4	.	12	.	CSARGDREKLFF	TGCAGTGCTAGAGGGGACCGGGAAAAACTGTTTTTT
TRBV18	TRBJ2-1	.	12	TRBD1	CASSRWTGEQFF	TGTGCCAGCTCACGGTGGACAGGCGAGCAGTTCTTC
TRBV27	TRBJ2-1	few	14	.	CASSLVMAYNEQFF	TGTGCCAGCAGTTTGGTCATGGCCTACAATGAGCAGTTCTTC
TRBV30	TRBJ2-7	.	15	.	CAWTGWQRLSYEQYF	TGTGCCTGGACCGGATGGCAGAGACTCTCCTACGAGCAGTACTTC
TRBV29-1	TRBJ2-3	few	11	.	CSLSGTDTQYF	TGCAGCCTCTCGGGGACAGATACGCAGTATTTT
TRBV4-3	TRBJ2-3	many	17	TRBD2	CASSQEGLAGGSDTQYF	TGCGCCAGCAGCCAAGAGGGACTAGCGGGGGGGAGCGATACGCAGTATTTT
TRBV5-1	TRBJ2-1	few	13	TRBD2	CASSPGLAWEQFF	TGCGCCAGCAGCCCGGGACTAGCCTGGGAGCAGTTCTTC
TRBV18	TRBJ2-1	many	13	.	CASSPPMINEQFF	TGTGCCAGCTCACCACCTATGATCAATGAGCAGTTCTTC
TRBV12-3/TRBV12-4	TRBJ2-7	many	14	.	CASRPGQGSYEQYF	TGTGCCAGCAGGCCGGGACAAGGATCCTACGAGCAGTACTTC
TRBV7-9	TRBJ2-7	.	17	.	CASSLGTPDRRGNEQYF	TGTGCCAGCAGCTTAGGAACCCCGGACAGGAGGGGGAACGAGCAGTACTTC
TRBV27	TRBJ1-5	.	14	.	CASRRGYSNQPQHF	TGTGCCAGCAGAAGAGGCTATAGCAATCAGCCCCAGCATTTT
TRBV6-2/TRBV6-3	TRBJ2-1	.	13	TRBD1	CASSSQGVNEQFF	TGTGCCAGCAGTTCCCAGGGGGTCAATGAGCAGTTCTTC
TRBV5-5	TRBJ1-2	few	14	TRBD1	CASSLFPTGVGYTF	TGTGCCAGCAGCCTGTTCCCGACAGGGGTTGGCTACACCTTC
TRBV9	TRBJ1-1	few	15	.	CASSDLGGSGPEAFF	TGTGCCAGCAGTGATTTGGGGGGGAGTGGGCCCGAAGCTTTCTTT
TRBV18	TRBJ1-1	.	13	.	CASSPSTDIEAFF	TGTGCCAGCTCACCATCAACAGACATTGAAGCTTTCTTT
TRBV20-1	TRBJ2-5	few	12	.	CSGQASQETQYF	TGCAGTGGGCAGGCCTCCCAAGAGACCCAGTACTTC
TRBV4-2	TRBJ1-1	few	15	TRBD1	CASSPMDRGNTEAFF	TGTGCCAGCAGCCCCATGGACAGGGGCAACACTGAAGCTTTCTTT
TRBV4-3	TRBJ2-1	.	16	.	CASSQGLGGAYNEQFF	TGCGCCAGCAGCCAAGGTCTTGGTGGCGCCTACAATGAGCAGTTCTTC
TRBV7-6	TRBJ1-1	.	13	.	CASSLARQDEAFF	TGTGCCAGCAGCTTAGCGCGGCAGGATGAAGCTTTCTTT
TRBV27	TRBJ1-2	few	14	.	CASSLDPRVYGYTF	TGTGCCAGCAGTTTAGACCCCAGGGTCTATGGCTACACCTTC
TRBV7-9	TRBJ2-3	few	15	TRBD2	CASSRVTGGEDTQYF	TGTGCCAGCAGCCGAGTGACGGGGGGAGAAGATACGCAGTATTTT
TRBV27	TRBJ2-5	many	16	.	CASSLIGTTSGETQYF	TGTGCCAGCAGTTTAATCGGGACCACAAGCGGAGAGACCCAGTACTTC
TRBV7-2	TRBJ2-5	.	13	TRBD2	CASSWRGGETQYF	TGTGCCAGCAGCTGGAGGGGAGGGGAGACCCAGTACTTC
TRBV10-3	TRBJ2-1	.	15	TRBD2	CAISGSGGQVGEQFF	TGTGCCATCAGTGGTAGCGGGGGGCAAGTGGGTGAGCAGTTCTTC
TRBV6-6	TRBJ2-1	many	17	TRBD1	CASSSSKGTGFHNEQFF	TGTGCCAGCAGTTCCTCCAAGGGGACAGGGTTCCACAATGAGCAGTTCTTC
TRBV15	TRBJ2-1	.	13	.	CATSRDARNEQFF	TGTGCCACCAGCAGAGATGCGCGGAATGAGCAGTTCTTC
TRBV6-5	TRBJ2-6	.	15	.	CASSYRVSGANVLTF	TGTGCCAGCAGTTACAGGGTCTCTGGGGCCAACGTCCTGACTTTC
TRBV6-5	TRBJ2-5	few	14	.	CASSYSMQGETQYF	TGTGCCAGCAGTTACTCGATGCAGGGGGAGACCCAGTACTTC
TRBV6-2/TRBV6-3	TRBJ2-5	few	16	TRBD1	CASRESTGGELGTQYF	TGTGCCAGCAGGGAATCAACAGGGGGCGAATTAGGGACCCAGTACTTC
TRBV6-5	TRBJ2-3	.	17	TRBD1	CASEQFGGQGSPDTQYF	TGTGCCAGCGAACAATTCGGGGGACAGGGCAGCCCAGATACGCAGTATTTT
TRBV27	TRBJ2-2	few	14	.	CASSWQYGTGELFF	TGTGCCAGCAGTTGGCAGTACGGCACCGGGGAGCTGTTTTTT
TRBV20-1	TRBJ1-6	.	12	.	CSASQSNSPLHF	TGCAGTGCTAGTCAGTCTAATTCACCCCTCCACTTT
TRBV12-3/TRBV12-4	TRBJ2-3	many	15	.	CASSLAPLGGDTQYF	TGTGCCAGCAGTTTAGCGCCCCTCGGGGGAGATACGCAGTATTTT
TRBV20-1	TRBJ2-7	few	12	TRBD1	CSATGTVYEQYF	TGCAGTGCTACCGGGACAGTATACGAGCAGTACTTC
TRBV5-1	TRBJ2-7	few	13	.	CASSLVENYEQYF	TGCGCCAGCAGCTTGGTAGAAAACTACGAGCAGTACTTC
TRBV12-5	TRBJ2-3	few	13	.	CASGLVGGEAQYF	TGTGCTAGTGGTTTGGTAGGAGGAGAGGCGCAGTATTTT
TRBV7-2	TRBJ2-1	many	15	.	CASSLGAAAYNEQFF	TGTGCCAGCAGCTTAGGGGCGGCAGCCTACAATGAGCAGTTCTTC
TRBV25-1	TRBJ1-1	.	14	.	CASSESGFRGEAFF	TGTGCCAGCAGTGAATCCGGGTTTAGGGGTGAAGCTTTCTTT
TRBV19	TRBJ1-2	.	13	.	CASSPGGLNGYTF	TGTGCCAGTAGTCCCGGCGGGTTGAATGGCTACACCTTC
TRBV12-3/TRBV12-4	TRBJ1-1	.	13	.	CASSFAVRAEAFF	TGTGCCAGCAGTTTCGCGGTTAGGGCTGAAGCTTTCTTT
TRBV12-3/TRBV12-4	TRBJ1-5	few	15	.	CASSSGGGGNQPQHF	TGTGCCAGCAGTTCAGGAGGAGGGGGCAATCAGCCCCAGCATTTT
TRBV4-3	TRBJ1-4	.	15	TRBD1	CASSQGDRLNEKLFF	TGCGCCAGCAGCCAAGGGGACAGGTTAAACGAAAAACTGTTTTTT
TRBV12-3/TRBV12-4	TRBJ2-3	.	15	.	CASSFQRGGTDTQYF	TGTGCCAGCAGTTTTCAGAGGGGGGGAACAGATACGCAGTATTTT
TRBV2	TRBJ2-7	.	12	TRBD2	CASRGDSYEQYF	TGTGCCAGCCGGGGGGACTCCTACGAGCAGTACTTC